What follows are 32 T cell receptor beta chains derived from one specimen sequenced in a study of cytomegalovirus exposure and HLA in healthy donors. The PCR ran on 60 Vbeta and 13 Jbeta primers. This table comes from immunoSEQ multiplex PCR, and its TCRdb copy is limited to in-frame clones, with some not included. Seen here are under 200,000 clones, about 75% observed once, and the top ten hold 2.5% to 3.5%. The sequencing input was PBMCs. These receptors were collected from a woman aged 45-65 years in good health and CMV-seropositive.

CDR3 loop: CASSADRETQYF. In nucleotides, the CDR3 is TGTGCCAGCAGCGCGGACAGAGAGACCCAGTACTTC. The chain couples TRBV25-1 to TRBJ2-5; D might be TRBD1 (6 bases). The CDR3 covers 12 residues. Germline V lookup: CDR1 MGHDK, CDR2 SYGVNS. The ends were cut back, 6 bases at V and 4 bases at J, with 9 bases in the middle.

This clone has just a few counts. The DNA for the CDR3 is TGTGCCAGCAGCCCCGGGACAGGGTATCAGCCCCAGCATTTT. Amino acid sequence: CASSPGTGYQPQHF. This chain links TRBV27 with TRBJ1-5, with 9 bases lining up with TRBD1. V dropped 6 bases and J dropped 5; count of bases not matched to a gene: 5. The CDR3 extends over 14 amino acids. Germline V CDR1 and CDR2: MNHEY, SMNVEV (reference sequence).

This clone was counted only a few times. The chain has TRBV6-5 and TRBJ1-1; the D gene is possibly TRBD1 (5 bases). Germline V gene sequence: CDR1 MNHEY, CDR2 SVGAGI. The CDR3 consists of 15 residues. Trimming stripped 0 bases from V and 3 bases from J, with 11 bases between. The CDR3, as DNA: TGTGCCAGCAGTTACTCGATCACGGGGGACACTGAAGCTTTCTTT. Protein sequence: CASSYSITGDTEAFF.

This clone was recorded once. The V gene is TRBV27, the J gene TRBJ1-1; no reliable D call. The CDR3 runs 14 residues. Germline CDR1 and CDR2: MNHEY and SMNVEV (reference sequence). Trimming removed 2 bases from V and 1 base from J, with 8 bases in between. CDR3 bases: TGTGCCAGCAGTTTACGGGATCAGAACACTGAAGCTTTCTTT. Translated, it gives CASSLRDQNTEAFF.

The CDR3 is CASSLESGGWNTQYF. CDR3 nucleotide sequence: TGCGCCAGCAGCTTGGAAAGCGGGGGGTGGAATACGCAGTATTTT. The J gene is TRBJ2-3, the V gene TRBV5-1, with TRBD2 identical over 9 bases. The CDR3 is made up of 15 amino acids. V gave up 0 bases and J gave up 7 bases; unmatched junction bases: 6. The germline V gene has CDR1 SGHRS and CDR2 YFSETQ.

The rearrangement uses TRBV27 and TRBJ2-5, with a possible D match to TRBD1 (5 bases). The DNA end lines up better with TRBJ2-7; the J call may be wrong. Germline-derived CDR1 and CDR2 are MNHEY and SMNVEV (reference sequence). This CDR3 region has 13 residues. The CDR3: CAPSPDRSYEQYF. The DNA for the CDR3 is TGTGCCCCCTCCCCAGACAGATCCTACGAGCAGTACTTC.

As to this clone: At one end the junction does not follow the germline gene, possibly because of a read error. Within the sample, other DNA sequences also encode this same CDR3. This sequence joins TRBV2 and TRBJ1-1; TRBD1 matches at 11 bases. Germline assignment: CDR1 SNHLY and CDR2 FYNNEI. The CDR3 sequence is 14 residues long. This chain's CDR3 is CASSDRTGGTEAFF. Here the CDR3 DNA reads TGTGCCAGCAGTGATAGGACAGGGGGCACTGAGGCTTTCTTT.

CDR3 sequence reads: CASNGGRGDTQYF. CDR3 DNA: TGTGCCAGTAATGGGGGCCGGGGAGATACGCAGTATTTT. The chain is built from TRBV19 and TRBJ2-3; a possible D gene is TRBD1 (6 bases). Deletions cut 7 bases from V and 5 bases from J, with 13 bases between. This CDR3 contains 13 residues. In germline, CDR1 is LNHDA, CDR2 SQIVND (reference sequence). Filled out from reference TRBV19 and TRBJ2-3, the complete variable domain reads DGGITQSPKYLFRKEGQNVTLSCEQNLNHDAMYWYRQDPGQGLRLIYYSQIVNDFQKGDIAEGYSVSREKKESFPLTVTSAQKNPTAFYLCASNGGRGDTQYFGPGTRLTVL.

The rearrangement joins TRBV29-1 to TRBJ2-7, with TRBD1 matching 7 bases. Germline V gene lookup returns CDR1 SQVTM and CDR2 ANQGSEA. The CDR3 is 15 amino acids. V lost 0 bases, J lost 3 bases, and 8 bases stayed unmatched. CDR3 sequence (DNA): TGCAGCGTTGAAGATGGAGAGACAGGGCTCTACGAGCAGTACTTC. It codes for CSVEDGETGLYEQYF.

V and J are TRBV5-5 and TRBJ2-5; weak D call: TRBD1 (6 bases). CDR1 SGHKS and CDR2 YYEKEE come from the germline V gene (reference sequence). The CDR3 spans 14 residues. The V end lost 4 bases, the J end lost 5 bases, and 15 bases lay between the germline ends. CDR3 nucleotide sequence: TGTGCCAGCAGCCCTAATACAGGGCTGGAGACCCAGTACTTC. It yields the protein CASSPNTGLETQYF.

This clone turned up a few times. The CDR3 DNA reads TGCAGCGGATGGACAGGGGTTGAAGCTTTCTTT. It codes for CSGWTGVEAFF. The chain is built from TRBV29-1 and TRBJ1-1, with 9 bases fitting TRBD1. Trimming at V came to 7 bases and at J to 7 bases, leaving 4 bases not matched to a gene. The CDR3 loop spans 11 amino acids. Germline CDR1 reads SQVTM; CDR2 reads ANQGSEA.

This clone was counted a single time. Other DNA sequences of this sample code for an identical CDR3. The CDR3 DNA is TGTGCCAGCAGCTTAACAGCTAGCACAGATACGCAGTATTTT. Encoded protein: CASSLTASTDTQYF. The gene calls are TRBV11-3 and TRBJ2-3; no firm D call. Germline-derived CDR1 and CDR2 are SGHNT and YENEEA. CDR3 length: 14 amino acids. V dropped 2 bases and J dropped 0 bases, with 6 bases sitting between them.

The chain has TRBV11-2 and TRBJ1-2; perhaps TRBD1 as D (6 bases). With 4 bases removed from V and 8 bases from J, the gap between germline ends came to 14 bases. Germline values: CDR1 SGHAT, CDR2 FQNNGV. The CDR3 totals 13 residues. DNA of the CDR3: TGTGCCAGCAGCTACTACACAGGGAAGGGCTACACCTTC. Its translation is CASSYYTGKGYTF. Together with reference TRBV11-2 and TRBJ1-2, the CDR3 gives the full variable domain: EAGVAQSPRYKIIEKRQSVAFWCNPISGHATLYWYQQILGQGPKLLIQFQNNGVVDDSQLPKDRFSAERLKGVDSTLKIQPAKLEDSAVYLCASSYYTGKGYTFGSGTRLTVV.

The rearrangement uses TRBV11-2 and TRBJ2-2, with D perhaps TRBD2 (6 bases). V shed 8 bases and J shed 4 bases, with 11 bases lying between them. Looked up from germline, CDR1 is SGHAT and CDR2 is FQNNGV. This CDR3 has 13 residues. CDR3 protein: CASGGRITGELFF. As DNA, the CDR3 is TGTGCCAGCGGGGGGAGGATCACCGGGGAGCTGTTTTTT.

The CDR3 sequence: CASSLHPDLSQETQYF. DNA of the CDR3: TGTGCCAGCAGCCTTCACCCGGACTTGTCACAAGAGACCCAGTACTTC. The V call is TRBV11-2, the J call TRBJ2-5; perhaps TRBD2 as D (5 bases). CDR3 length: 16 residues. The V end lost 5 bases, the J end lost 2 bases, and 18 bases lay between the germline ends. Germline V gives CDR1 SGHAT, CDR2 FQNNGV.

The sample holds one count of this clone. The J gene is TRBJ1-5, the V gene TRBV6-5, with 7 positions matching TRBD1. The CDR3 length is 15 residues. V dropped 0 bases and J dropped 3; count of bases not matched to a gene: 2. From germline, CDR1 is MNHEY and CDR2 SVGAGI. The CDR3 region has the DNA TGTGCCAGCAGTTACTCCGGGACAGCCAATCAGCCCCAGCATTTT. It specifies CASSYSGTANQPQHF.

The chain joins TRBV30 to TRBJ1-4, with D possibly TRBD1 on 5 matching bases. CDR1 and CDR2 (germline): GTSNPN, SVGIG (reference sequence). The CDR3 is 14 amino acids. V was trimmed by 1 base and J by 7 bases, leaving 13 bases between them. The chain's CDR3 is CAWSEGGESEKLFF. In DNA, the CDR3 is TGTGCCTGGAGTGAGGGAGGGGAGAGTGAAAAACTGTTTTTT.

This clone was counted a few times. The chain links TRBV6-1 to TRBJ2-1, with 14 bases lining up with TRBD2. The V segment lost 8 bases and the J segment 6 bases; nucleotides outside the gene matches: 6. CDR1 is MNHNS and CDR2 is SASEGT in the germline V gene. The CDR3 has 15 amino acids. The CDR3 loop is CASRRLAGGSNEQFF. The CDR3 DNA reads TGTGCCAGCCGAAGACTAGCGGGGGGGAGCAATGAGCAGTTCTTC.

V gene TRBV7-9 combines with J gene TRBJ2-7, with TRBD1 matching 9 bases. Germline loops: CDR1 SEHNR, CDR2 FQNEAQ (reference sequence). The CDR3 is 15 residues long. With 1 base clipped from V and 4 bases from J, the junction kept 5 bases outside the gene matches. CDR3 coding DNA: TGTGCCAGCAGCTTAGTAACAGGGGGCACTTACGAGCAGTACTTC. This codes for CASSLVTGGTYEQYF. Drawing the rest from reference TRBV7-9 and TRBJ2-7, the complete variable domain is DTGVSQNPRHKITKRGQNVTFRCDPISEHNRLYWYRQTLGQGPEFLTYFQNEAQLEKSRLLSDRFSAERPKGSFSTLEIQRTEQGDSAMYLCASSLVTGGTYEQYFGPGTRLTVT.

This clone was recorded once. V and J are TRBV11-3 and TRBJ2-1; 8 bases are shared with TRBD1. With V trimmed by 6 bases and J by 12 bases, 10 bases remained unmatched. Germline V lookup: CDR1 SGHNT, CDR2 YENEEA. The CDR3 length is 13 residues. The DNA for the CDR3 is TGTGCCAGCAGTCAAACCGCCGGGACAGGGCAGTTCTTC. This gives the protein CASSQTAGTGQFF. The variable domain in full, completed from reference TRBV11-3 and TRBJ2-1, reads EAGVVQSPRYKIIEKKQPVAFWCNPISGHNTLYWYLQNLGQGPELLIRYENEEAVDDSQLPKDRFSAERLKGVDSTLKIQPAELGDSAVYLCASSQTAGTGQFFGPGTRLTVL.

This rearrangement joins TRBV6-5 to TRBJ1-1; no reliable D call. CDR3 length: 16 residues. The V gene lost 4 bases and the J gene lost 3 bases, with 18 bases spanning the gap. Germline CDR1 reads MNHEY; CDR2 reads SVGAGI. CDR3 in amino acids: CASSLTLDITDTEAFF. The CDR3 DNA reads as TGTGCCAGCAGTTTAACTTTAGATATTACCGACACTGAAGCTTTCTTT.

This clone was detected a few times. The chain is built from TRBV2 and TRBJ1-5; 9 nucleotides align to TRBD1. The CDR3 has 15 residues. The ends lost 3 bases at V and 5 bases at J; junction bases unmatched: 5. Germline CDR1 is SNHLY and CDR2 is FYNNEI. In nucleotides, the CDR3 is TGTGCCAGCAGTGACCGTCGACAGGGGGATCAGCCCCAGCATTTT. Encoded protein: CASSDRRQGDQPQHF.

The chain combines TRBV5-1 with TRBJ2-3; weak D call: TRBD2 (6 bases). This CDR3 has 14 amino acids. V shed 4 bases and J shed 4 bases, with 13 bases lying between them. Germline lookup yields CDR1 SGHRS and CDR2 YFSETQ. As DNA, the CDR3 is TGCGCCAGCAGCCCGCGCGGGGTCCCAGATACGCAGTATTTT. It codes for CASSPRGVPDTQYF.

The chain is built from TRBV6-6 and TRBJ2-2, with a possible D match to TRBD1 (6 bases). Per germline, CDR1 MNHNY and CDR2 SVGAGI (reference sequence). There are 15 residues in the CDR3. V shed 0 bases and J shed 12 bases, with 17 bases lying between them. The CDR3, as DNA: TGTGCCAGCAGTTACTCGAGTAACCCCCAGGGGCAGCTGTTTTTT. This gives the protein CASSYSSNPQGQLFF.

V is TRBV15 and J is TRBJ2-5; 7 bases align to TRBD1. Trimming took 7 bases from V and 8 from J; bases not matched to a gene: 10. This CDR3 region has 13 residues. From germline, CDR1 is LNHNV and CDR2 YYDKDF (reference sequence). The CDR3 here is CATMPRDSLTQYF. CDR3 DNA: TGTGCCACCATGCCCCGGGACAGCTTAACCCAGTACTTC.

The rearrangement links TRBV11-1 to TRBJ2-7; the D gene is possibly TRBD2 (5 bases). CDR3 length: 14 amino acids. V was clipped by 8 bases and J by 0 bases, with 14 bases between them. The germline gives CDR1 SGHAT, CDR2 FQDESV (reference sequence). CDR3 in DNA: TGTGCCAGCGCCCCATATGGGAGCTCCTACGAGCAGTACTTC. It encodes CASAPYGSSYEQYF.

The chain is built from TRBV2 and TRBJ2-1; no definite D call. V lost 6 bases, J lost 7 bases, and 7 bases lay in between. The CDR3 contains 11 residues. Germline loops: CDR1 SNHLY, CDR2 FYNNEI. DNA of the CDR3: TGTGCCAGCAGCCTCGAGAATGAGCAGTTCTTC. This sequence encodes CASSLENEQFF. Drawing the rest from reference TRBV2 and TRBJ2-1, the complete variable domain is EPEVTQTPSHQVTQMGQEVILRCVPISNHLYFYWYRQILGQKVEFLVSFYNNEISEKSEIFDDQFSVERPDGSNFTLKIRSTKLEDSAMYFCASSLENEQFFGPGTRLTVL.

The chain has TRBV5-4 and TRBJ2-3; 7 bases align to TRBD1. V trimming: 4 bases; J trimming: 3 bases; junction bases outside the gene matches: 2. Germline loops: CDR1 SGHNT, CDR2 YYREEE (reference sequence). This CDR3 spans 13 amino acids. The CDR3 is CASSLTGTDTQYF. As DNA, the CDR3 is TGTGCCAGCAGCCTGACAGGGACAGATACGCAGTATTTT.

The V call is TRBV6-5, the J call TRBJ2-1; D is uncertain. V was cut by 0 bases and J by 5 bases, with 14 bases left in between. Germline-derived CDR1 and CDR2 are MNHEY and SVGAGI. The CDR3 sequence is 16 residues long. CDR3 residues: CASSYSRYYPDNEQFF. CDR3 DNA: TGTGCCAGCAGTTACTCTCGGTACTACCCGGACAATGAGCAGTTCTTC.

The V and J genes are TRBV5-4 and TRBJ2-3, with TRBD1 matching 8 bases. The CDR3 consists of 13 residues. Losses at the gene ends were 3 bases for V and 9 bases for J; bases not matched to a gene: 6. Per the germline V gene, CDR1 is SGHNT and CDR2 is YYREEE (reference sequence). CDR3 DNA: TGTGCCAGCAGCTCCCCAGGGGGCGGCACGCAGTATTTT. Translation gives CASSSPGGGTQYF.

The V gene is TRBV5-8, the J gene TRBJ1-5; D remains ambiguous. Germline V lookup: CDR1 SGHTS, CDR2 YDEGEE. This CDR3 is built from 14 residues. V was pared by 3 bases and J by 0 bases, with 7 bases between. CDR3 DNA: TGTGCCAGCAGCTCTGGGCATAGCAATCAGCCCCAGCATTTT. It codes for CASSSGHSNQPQHF.

The chain recombines TRBV19 with TRBJ2-2, with D tentatively TRBD1 (5 bases). The V gene lost 6 bases and the J gene lost 1 base, with 9 bases spanning the gap. Germline lookup yields CDR1 LNHDA and CDR2 SQIVND (reference sequence). There are 14 residues in the CDR3. The CDR3 coding sequence is TGTGCCAGTAGGATCCAGGGGAACACCGGGGAGCTGTTTTTT. Amino acid sequence: CASRIQGNTGELFF.